This T cell receptor beta chain was recorded in a study of cytomegalovirus exposure and HLA in healthy donors. Study-level points and caveats: The likely origin of a cluster of highly shared sequence variants was a sequencing artifact.

As regards this clone: What it binds is unknown. The same CDR3 arises from other DNA sequences in this sample as well.

Per the germline V gene, CDR1 is LNHNV and CDR2 is YYDKDF (reference sequence). The CDR3 is 13 amino acids. Trimming removed 0 bases from V and 3 bases from J, with 6 bases in between. As for the donors, each was a healthy bone marrow donor. PCR primers comprised 60 Vbeta and 13 Jbeta primers. Sequencing was performed with immunoSEQ multiplex PCR; in TCRdb, only in-frame clones are kept and a portion is missing. This sample has 160,000 or so clones; roughly four fifths occur once, and the top ten carry roughly 0.5%. This TCR derives from a woman between 45 and 60 years old in good health and CMV-seronegative. The sequenced material came from PBMCs. The gene calls are TRBV15 and TRBJ2-7, with unresolved D. CDR3 region: CATSRDRGYEQYF. CDR3 in DNA: TGTGCCACCAGCAGAGATCGAGGCTACGAGCAGTACTTC.